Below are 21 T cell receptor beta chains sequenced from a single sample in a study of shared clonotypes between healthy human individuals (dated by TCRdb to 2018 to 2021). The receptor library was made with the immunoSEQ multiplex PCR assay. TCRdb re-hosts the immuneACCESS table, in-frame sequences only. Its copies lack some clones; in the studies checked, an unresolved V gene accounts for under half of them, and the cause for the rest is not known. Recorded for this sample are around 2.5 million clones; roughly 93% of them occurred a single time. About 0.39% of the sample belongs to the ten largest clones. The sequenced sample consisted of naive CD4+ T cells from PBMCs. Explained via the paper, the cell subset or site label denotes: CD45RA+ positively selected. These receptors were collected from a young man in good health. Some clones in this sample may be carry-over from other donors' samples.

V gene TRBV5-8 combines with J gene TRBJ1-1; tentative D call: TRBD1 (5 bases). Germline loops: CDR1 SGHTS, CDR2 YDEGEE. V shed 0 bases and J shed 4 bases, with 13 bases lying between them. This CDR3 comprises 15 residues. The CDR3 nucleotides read TGTGCCAGCAGCTTGGCTCCAGGGAGTCTCACTGAAGCTTTCTTT. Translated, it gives CASSLAPGSLTEAFF.

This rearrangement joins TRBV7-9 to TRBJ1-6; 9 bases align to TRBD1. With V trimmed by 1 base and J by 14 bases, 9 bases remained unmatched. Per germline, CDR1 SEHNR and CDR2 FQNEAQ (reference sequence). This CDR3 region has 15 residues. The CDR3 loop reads CASSLGGQGVGSLHF. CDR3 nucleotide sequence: TGTGCCAGCAGCTTAGGGGGACAGGGAGTCGGGTCCCTCCACTTT.

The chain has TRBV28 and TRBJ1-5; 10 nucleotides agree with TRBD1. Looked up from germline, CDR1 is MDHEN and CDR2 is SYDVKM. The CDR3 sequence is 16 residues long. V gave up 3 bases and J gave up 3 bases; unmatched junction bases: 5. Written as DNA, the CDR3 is TGTGCCAGCAGTTTGGGACAGGGGACAAACAATCAGCCCCAGCATTTT. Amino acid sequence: CASSLGQGTNNQPQHF.

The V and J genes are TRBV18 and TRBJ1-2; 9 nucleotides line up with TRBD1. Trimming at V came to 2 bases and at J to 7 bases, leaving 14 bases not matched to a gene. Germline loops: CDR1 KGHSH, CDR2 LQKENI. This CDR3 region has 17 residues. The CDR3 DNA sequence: TGTGCCAGCTCACCAACCGGGACAGGGCCTTACCCCCCTGGCTACACCTTC. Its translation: CASSPTGTGPYPPGYTF.

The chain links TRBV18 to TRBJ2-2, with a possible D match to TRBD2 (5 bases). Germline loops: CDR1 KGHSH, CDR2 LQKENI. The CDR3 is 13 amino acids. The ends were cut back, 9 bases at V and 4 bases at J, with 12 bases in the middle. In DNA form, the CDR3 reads TGTGCCAGTCCGGCGGGTCGCACCGGGGAGCTGTTTTTT. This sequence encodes CASPAGRTGELFF.

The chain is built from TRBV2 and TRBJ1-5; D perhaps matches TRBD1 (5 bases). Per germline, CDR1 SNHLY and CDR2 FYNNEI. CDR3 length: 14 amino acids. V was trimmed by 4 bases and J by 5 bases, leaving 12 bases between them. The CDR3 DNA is TGTGCCAGCAGTGGACAGAATCCCTATCAGCCCCAGCATTTT. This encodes CASSGQNPYQPQHF.

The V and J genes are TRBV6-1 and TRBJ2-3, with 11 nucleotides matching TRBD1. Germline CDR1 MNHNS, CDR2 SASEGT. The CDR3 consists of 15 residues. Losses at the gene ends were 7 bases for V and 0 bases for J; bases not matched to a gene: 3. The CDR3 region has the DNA TGTGCCAGCATCGGGACAGGGGGAAGCACAGATACGCAGTATTTT. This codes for CASIGTGGSTDTQYF.

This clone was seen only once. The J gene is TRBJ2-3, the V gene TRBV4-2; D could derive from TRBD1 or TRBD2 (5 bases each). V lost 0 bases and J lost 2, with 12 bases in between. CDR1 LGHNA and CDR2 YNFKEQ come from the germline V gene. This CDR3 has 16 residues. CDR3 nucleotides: TGTGCCAGCAGCCAAGAGCCTGGGACGTACACAGATACGCAGTATTTT. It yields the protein CASSQEPGTYTDTQYF.

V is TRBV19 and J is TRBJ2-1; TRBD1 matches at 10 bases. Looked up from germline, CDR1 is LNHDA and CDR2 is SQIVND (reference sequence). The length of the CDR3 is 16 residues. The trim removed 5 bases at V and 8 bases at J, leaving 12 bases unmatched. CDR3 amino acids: CASSGVGQGFGDEQFF. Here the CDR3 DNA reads TGTGCCAGTAGTGGTGTGGGACAGGGGTTTGGGGATGAGCAGTTCTTC.

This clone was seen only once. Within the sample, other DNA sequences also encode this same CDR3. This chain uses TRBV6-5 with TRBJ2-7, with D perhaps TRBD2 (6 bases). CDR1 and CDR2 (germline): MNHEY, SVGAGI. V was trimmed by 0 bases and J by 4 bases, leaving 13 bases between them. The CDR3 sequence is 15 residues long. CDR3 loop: CASSYSRGRAYEQYF. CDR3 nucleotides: TGTGCCAGCAGTTACTCGCGGGGCAGGGCTTACGAGCAGTACTTC.

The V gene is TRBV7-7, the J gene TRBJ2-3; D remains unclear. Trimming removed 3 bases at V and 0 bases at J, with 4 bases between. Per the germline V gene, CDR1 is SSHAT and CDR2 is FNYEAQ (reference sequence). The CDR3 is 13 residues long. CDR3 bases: TGTGCCAGCAGCTTTAGTAGCACAGATACGCAGTATTTT. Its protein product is CASSFSSTDTQYF. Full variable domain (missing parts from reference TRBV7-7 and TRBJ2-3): GAGVSQSPRYKVTKRGQDVTLRCDPISSHATLYWYQQALGQGPEFLTYFNYEAQPDKSGLPSDRFSAERPEGSISTLTIQRTEQRDSAMYRCASSFSSTDTQYFGPGTRLTVL.

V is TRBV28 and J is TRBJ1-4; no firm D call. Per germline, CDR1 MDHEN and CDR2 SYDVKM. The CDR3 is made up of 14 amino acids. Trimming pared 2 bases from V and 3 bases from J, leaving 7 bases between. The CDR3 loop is CASSLGPPNEKLFF. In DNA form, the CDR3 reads TGTGCCAGCAGTTTAGGCCCGCCTAATGAAAAACTGTTTTTT.

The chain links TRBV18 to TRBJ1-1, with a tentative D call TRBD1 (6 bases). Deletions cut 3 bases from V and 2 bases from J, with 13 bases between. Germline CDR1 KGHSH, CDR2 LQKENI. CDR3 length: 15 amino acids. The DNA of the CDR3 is TGTGCCAGCTCACCCTATAGGACAGAAAACACTGAAGCTTTCTTT. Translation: CASSPYRTENTEAFF. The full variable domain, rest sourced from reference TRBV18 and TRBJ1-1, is NAGVMQNPRHLVRRRGQEARLRCSPMKGHSHVYWYRQLPEEGLKFMVYLQKENIIDESGMPKERFSAEFPKEGPSILRIQQVVRGDSAAYFCASSPYRTENTEAFFGQGTRLTVV.

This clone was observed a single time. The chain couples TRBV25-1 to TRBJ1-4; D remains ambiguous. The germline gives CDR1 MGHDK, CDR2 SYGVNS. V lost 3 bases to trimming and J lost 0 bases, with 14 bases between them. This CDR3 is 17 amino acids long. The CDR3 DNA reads TGTGCCAGCAGTGATCCATTCCAGGCGGCAACTAATGAAAAACTGTTTTTT. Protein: CASSDPFQAATNEKLFF.

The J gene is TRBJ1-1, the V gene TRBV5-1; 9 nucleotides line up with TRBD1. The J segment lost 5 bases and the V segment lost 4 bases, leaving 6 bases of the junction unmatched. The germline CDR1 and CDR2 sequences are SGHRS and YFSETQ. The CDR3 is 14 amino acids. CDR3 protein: CASSRGTGWTEAFF. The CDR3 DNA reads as TGCGCCAGCAGCAGAGGGACAGGGTGGACTGAAGCTTTCTTT.

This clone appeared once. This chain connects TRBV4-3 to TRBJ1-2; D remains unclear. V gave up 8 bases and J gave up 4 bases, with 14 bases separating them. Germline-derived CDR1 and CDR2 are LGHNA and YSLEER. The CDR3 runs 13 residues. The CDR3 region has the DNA TGCGCCAGCTCACGGGTCGCGGGCTATGGCTACACCTTC. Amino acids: CASSRVAGYGYTF.

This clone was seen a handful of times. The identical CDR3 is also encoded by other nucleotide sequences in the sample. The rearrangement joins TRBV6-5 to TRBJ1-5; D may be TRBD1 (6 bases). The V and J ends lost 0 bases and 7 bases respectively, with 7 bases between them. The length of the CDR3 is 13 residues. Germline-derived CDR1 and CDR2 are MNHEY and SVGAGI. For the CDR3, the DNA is TGTGCCAGCAGTTACTCCAGGGGCCAGCCCCAGCATTTT. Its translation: CASSYSRGQPQHF.

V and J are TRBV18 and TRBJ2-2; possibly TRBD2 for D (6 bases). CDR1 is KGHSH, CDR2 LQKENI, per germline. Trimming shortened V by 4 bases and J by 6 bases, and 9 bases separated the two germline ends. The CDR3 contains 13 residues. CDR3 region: CASSQREAGELFF. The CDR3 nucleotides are TGTGCCAGCTCACAGAGGGAGGCCGGGGAGCTGTTTTTT.

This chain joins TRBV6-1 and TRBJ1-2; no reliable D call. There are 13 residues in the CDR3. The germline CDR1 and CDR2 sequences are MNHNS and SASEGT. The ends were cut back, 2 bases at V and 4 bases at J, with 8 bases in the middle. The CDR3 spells CASSESPTYGYTF. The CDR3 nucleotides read TGTGCCAGCAGTGAATCGCCTACCTATGGCTACACCTTC.

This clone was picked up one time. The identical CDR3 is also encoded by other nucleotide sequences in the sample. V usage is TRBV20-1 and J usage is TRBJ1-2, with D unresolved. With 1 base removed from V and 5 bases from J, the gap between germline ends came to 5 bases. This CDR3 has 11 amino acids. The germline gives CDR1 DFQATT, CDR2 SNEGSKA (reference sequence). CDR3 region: CSARGQYGYTF. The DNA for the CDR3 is TGCAGTGCTAGAGGGCAATATGGCTACACCTTC.

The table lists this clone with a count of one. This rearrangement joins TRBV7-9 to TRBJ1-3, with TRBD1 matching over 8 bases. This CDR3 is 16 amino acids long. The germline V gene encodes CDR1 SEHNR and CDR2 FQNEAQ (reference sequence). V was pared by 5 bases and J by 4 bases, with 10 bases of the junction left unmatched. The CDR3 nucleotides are TGTGCCAGCAGCCGCACCCGGACAGGGTCAGGAAACACCATATATTTT. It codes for CASSRTRTGSGNTIYF.